This T cell receptor beta chain was recovered during a study of OX40 agonist ivuxolimab in advanced cancers. At the level of the study: Ivuxolimab, which patients received intravenously every 2 weeks, was dosed at 0.01 to 10 mg/kg.

A history of autoimmune disease or systemic immunosuppression excluded patients. Findings and limits, study-wide: At doses 0.1 to 3.0 mg/kg, CD4+ and CD8+ clones expanded. Mean expanded clone counts were higher in CD8+ than CD4+ T cells.

Profiling relied on immunoSEQ multiplex PCR, and the TCRdb table lists in-frame clones only, not all of them. Among approximately 72,000 clones listed, 65% to 90% were seen once. As for this clone: Antigen unknown.

This receptor was taken from an adult with an advanced solid tumor such as melanoma, head and neck, liver or kidney cancer. The input for sequencing was CD4+ or CD8+ T cells sorted from blood, taken in a trial of the OX40 agonist ivuxolimab.

The CDR3 reads CASSIENRSYNEQFF. Here the CDR3 DNA reads TGTGCCAGTAGTATTGAGAACCGCTCCTACAATGAGCAGTTCTTC. The chain joins TRBV19 to TRBJ2-1; D gene unclear. Trimming shortened V by 3 bases and J by 0 bases, and 9 bases separated the two germline ends. The germline gives CDR1 LNHDA, CDR2 SQIVND (reference sequence). This CDR3 comprises 15 residues.